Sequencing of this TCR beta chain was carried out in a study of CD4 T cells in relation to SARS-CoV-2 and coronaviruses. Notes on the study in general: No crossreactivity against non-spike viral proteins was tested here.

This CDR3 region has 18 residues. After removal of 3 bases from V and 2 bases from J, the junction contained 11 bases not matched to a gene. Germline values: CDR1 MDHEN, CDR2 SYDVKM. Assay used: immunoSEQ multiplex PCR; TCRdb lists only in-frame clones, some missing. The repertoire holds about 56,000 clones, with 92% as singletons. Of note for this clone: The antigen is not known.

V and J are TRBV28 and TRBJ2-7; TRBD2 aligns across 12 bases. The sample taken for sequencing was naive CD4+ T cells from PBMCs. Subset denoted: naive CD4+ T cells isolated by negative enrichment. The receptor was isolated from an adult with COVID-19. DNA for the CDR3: TGTGCCAGCAGTTTGGGGCTGGCTAGCGGGAGGGTAGCCTACGAGCAGTACTTC. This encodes CASSLGLASGRVAYEQYF.